This TCR beta chain was captured in a study of radiotherapy plus CTLA-4 blockade in lung cancer. In the study overall: Objective response rate was about 20%; disease control rate, 25% to 35%. General observations from the study: Radiotherapy with ipilimumab was followed by blood expansion of tumor-derived clones.

Sequenced by immunoSEQ multiplex PCR; TCRdb stores in-frame clones only, minus some. The table records fewer than 95,000 clones, about four fifths of them present only once. Regarding this clone: Its antigen is unidentified.

The CDR3 consists of 15 residues. V shed 4 bases and J 0 bases; nucleotides not matched to a gene: 0. Germline CDR1 SGHTA, CDR2 FQGNSA. Focal radiation with ipilimumab CTLA-4 blockade was given to patients with chemo-refractory metastatic non-small-cell lung cancer. This clonotype was obtained from a human donor with non-small cell lung cancer who had stable disease on radiotherapy plus ipilimumab. The V gene is TRBV7-2, the J gene TRBJ2-1; 10 bases map to TRBD1. The sample in question was peripheral blood, obtained from a patient treated with radiotherapy plus ipilimumab. CDR3 loop: CASSWDRGSYNEQFF. The CDR3 nucleotides are TGTGCCAGCAGCTGGGACAGGGGCTCCTACAATGAGCAGTTCTTC.